This TCR beta chain was identified during a study of T-cell memory formation after mild COVID-19. Across the study: The two donors had largely donor-specific TCR clusters.

TCRdb fed the 5' RACE reads into MiXCR, producing one record per CDR3 protein. The sample has 450,000 to 650,000 distinct CDR3 sequences, roughly 20% seen once; the top ten hold 8.4%. Overall study findings and caveats: The authors left the SARS-CoV-2 specificity of second-wave clones peaking on day 37 unconfirmed.

This clonotype appeared a few times. Its specificity is unknown. This clonotype was sampled from an adult woman who had mild COVID-19 (a few samples of this study predate the infection). Cell type and time point are not known. The sequenced sample was PBMCs or a T cell subset sorted from them (not recorded which).

CDR3: CSATPRQGTSYEQYF. DNA of the CDR3: TGCAGTGCTACCCCCCGGCAGGGTACCTCTTACGAGCAGTACTTC. V and J are TRBV20-1 and TRBJ2-7; tentatively, D is TRBD1 (5 bases). In germline, CDR1 is DFQATT, CDR2 SNEGSKA (reference sequence). The CDR3 runs to 15 residues. Deletions cut 4 bases from V and 4 bases from J, with 20 bases between.